This TCR beta chain was profiled in a study of OX40 agonist ivuxolimab in advanced cancers. Notes on the research overall: The costimulatory receptor OX40 (CD134) was targeted by ivuxolimab, a fully human IgG2 agonistic monoclonal antibody. Intravenous ivuxolimab was administered to patients every 2 weeks at six dose levels: 0.01, 0.1, 0.3, 1.5, 3 and 10 mg/kg. Of the approximately 50 dose-escalation patients, hepatocellular carcinoma was present in approximately 20, melanoma in roughly 15, renal cell carcinoma in 9 and head and neck cancer in 9. The dose-escalation cohort was about 86% male with a mean age of roughly 62 years, ranging from 23 to 79. Patients were allowed to have had prior anti-PD-1, anti-PD-L1 or anti-CTLA-4 therapy, and approximately 43% of the dose-escalation patients had previously received checkpoint inhibitors. Partial responses were achieved by three dose-escalation patients, of whom one had hepatocellular carcinoma and two had cutaneous melanoma. Peripheral TCRbeta sequencing was intended to test whether TCR sequence diversity was altered and clonal T-cell expansion was caused by ivuxolimab. The paper covers the monotherapy dose-escalation part of the phase I ivuxolimab trial, which included N ≈ 50 patients.

The paper as a whole reports these results and caveats: After ivuxolimab, more expanded clones were found on average in CD8+ T cells than in CD4+ T cells. Antigen specificity was not determined for the clonally expanded peripheral T cells. Low levels of normalized T-cell clonal expansion were also seen in some patients who did not respond. Partial responders in the 0.1-3.0 mg/kg groups had among the lowest normalized peripheral clonal expansion, especially among CD8+ T cells. At doses of 0.1 to 3.0 mg/kg, clonal expansion of both CD4+ and CD8+ T cells in blood was seen between baseline and week 6.

Genomic DNA was extracted from sorted cells for sequencing of the TCRbeta CDR3 region. The immunoSEQ Assay was used to sequence the TCRbeta CDR3 regions. TCRdb stores this immuneACCESS table with in-frame sequences only. Part of the clones is absent; in the studies checked, under half of the shortfall reflects unresolved V genes, and no reason is known for the rest. The sample records under 90,000 clones, 83% of which are singletons. Together, the top ten hold almost 1.5% of the sample. The CDR3 starts with the cysteine, ends with the phenylalanine, and has 15 residues. Of the read, only the CDR3 DNA is kept; its 45 bases are in frame from base 1. According to the germline V gene, CDR1 reads WSHSY and CDR2 reads SAAADI. Regarding this clone: What antigen it recognizes has not been identified. The junction departs from germline at one end; a sequencing error may be responsible.

Patients with autoimmune disease history or receiving systemic immunosuppression were excluded from the trial. In every dose cohort, peripheral blood was drawn for TCR sequencing at baseline, cycle 4 day 1, and cycle 7 day 1. Samples were obtained from an open-label, multicenter, first-in-human phase I dose-escalation trial of ivuxolimab. Adults with locally advanced or metastatic melanoma, renal cell carcinoma, hepatocellular carcinoma or head and neck squamous cell carcinoma were enrolled in the trial. Before TCR sequencing, CD4+ T cells and CD8+ T cells were sorted from peripheral blood as separate populations.

The rearrangement combines TRBV10-2 with TRBJ1-2; 12 bases in the junction line up with TRBD1. This sample comprised CD4+ or CD8+ T cells sorted from blood, obtained in a trial of the OX40 agonist ivuxolimab. The receptor comes from an adult with an advanced solid tumor such as melanoma, head and neck, liver or kidney cancer. The sequence in DNA is TGCGCCAGCAGTGTTCGGGACAGGGGGCTTGATGGCTGCACCTTC. The translation is CASSVRDRGLDGCTF.